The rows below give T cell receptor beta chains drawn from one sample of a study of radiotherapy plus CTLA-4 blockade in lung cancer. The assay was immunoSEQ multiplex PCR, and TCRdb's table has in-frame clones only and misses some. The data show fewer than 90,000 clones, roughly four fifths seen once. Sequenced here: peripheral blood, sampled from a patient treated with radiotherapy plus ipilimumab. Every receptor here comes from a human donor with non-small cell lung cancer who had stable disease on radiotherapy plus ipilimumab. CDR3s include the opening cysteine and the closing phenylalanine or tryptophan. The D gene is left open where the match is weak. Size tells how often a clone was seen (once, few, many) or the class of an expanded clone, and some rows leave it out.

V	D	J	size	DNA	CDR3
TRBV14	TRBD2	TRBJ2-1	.	TGTGCCAGCAGCCTGACTAGCGGGGGGTACAATGAGCAGTTCTTC	CASSLTSGGYNEQFF
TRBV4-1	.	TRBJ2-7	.	TGCGCCAGCAGCCATCCCGGGACCCCCTACGAGCAGTACTTC	CASSHPGTPYEQYF
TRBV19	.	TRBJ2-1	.	TGTGCCAGTAGTACCAGAACGGCCAGACTAGAAAGAGTCAATGAGCAGTTCTTC	CASSTRTARLERVNEQFF
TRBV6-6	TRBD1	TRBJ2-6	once	TGTGCCAACGGACAGGGATTAGCTGGGGCCAACGTCCTGACTTTC	CANGQGLAGANVLTF
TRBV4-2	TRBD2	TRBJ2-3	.	TGTGCCAGCAGCCAATATATGTCCATAGCGGGAGGGGGCACAGATACGCAGTATTTT	CASSQYMSIAGGGTDTQYF
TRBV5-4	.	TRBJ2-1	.	TGTGCCAGCAGCTCGGTGGTTGCAAATGAGCAGTTCTTC	CASSSVVANEQFF
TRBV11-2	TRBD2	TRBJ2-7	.	TGTGCCAGCAGCGGCTGGACTAGCGGGGGGCTCTACGAGCAGTACTTC	CASSGWTSGGLYEQYF
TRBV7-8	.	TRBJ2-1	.	TGTGCCAGCAGCATCGAGACTAGATATATGTTCTTC	CASSIETRYMFF
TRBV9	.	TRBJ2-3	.	TGTGCCAGCAGCGTAGATGGTTATATGGCAGATACGCAGTATTTT	CASSVDGYMADTQYF
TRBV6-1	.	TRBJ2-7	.	TGTGCCAGCAGCAACCGGGAGCTACACGAGCAGTACTTC	CASSNRELHEQYF
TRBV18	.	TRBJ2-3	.	TGTGCCAGCTCACCGAGGGACACAGATACGCAGTATTTT	CASSPRDTDTQYF
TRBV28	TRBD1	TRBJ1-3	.	TGTGCCAGCAGTTTACCGACAGGGGGAGCCAACACCATATATTTT	CASSLPTGGANTIYF
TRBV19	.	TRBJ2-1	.	TGTGCCAGTAGTACTTCATCCCAGCAGTTCTTC	CASSTSSQQFF
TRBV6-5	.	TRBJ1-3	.	TGTGCCAGCAGTTCCCCTAGCTCTGGAAACACCATATATTTT	CASSSPSSGNTIYF
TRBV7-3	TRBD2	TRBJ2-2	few	TGTGCCAGCAGCTTAACCCTAGCGGGAGGCCCCGGGGAGCTGTTTTTT	CASSLTLAGGPGELFF
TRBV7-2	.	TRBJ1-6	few	TGTGCCAGCAGCTTAGCGGTCCGGAGCTCCTATAATTCACCCCTCCACTTT	CASSLAVRSSYNSPLHF
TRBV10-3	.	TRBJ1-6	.	TGTGCCATCAGTGAGTCGGGCAGGGCGACGGGTAATTCACCCCTCCACTTT	CAISESGRATGNSPLHF
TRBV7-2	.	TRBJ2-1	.	TGTGCCAGCAGCTTTGATACTAGCTACGGCAATGAGCAGTTCTTC	CASSFDTSYGNEQFF
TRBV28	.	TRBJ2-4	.	TGTGCCAGCAGCCCGGGGGGCCTCCCCAAAAACATTCAGTACTTC	CASSPGGLPKNIQYF
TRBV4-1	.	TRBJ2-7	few	TGTGCCAGCAGCCAAGATTCGGCAGTACCCTCCTACGAGCAGTACTTC	CASSQDSAVPSYEQYF
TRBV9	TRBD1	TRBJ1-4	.	TGTGCCAGCAGCGTATCCGGGACAGGGGCGCATTGGGACGAAAAACTGTTTTTT	CASSVSGTGAHWDEKLFF